These 31 T cell receptor beta chains came from one sample sequenced in a study of shared clonotypes between healthy human individuals. This table comes from immunoSEQ multiplex PCR, and its TCRdb copy is limited to in-frame clones, with some not included. The data show approximately 650,000 clones, with less than 97% seen just once and about 0.11% held by the top ten. CD8 cells regarded as naive lacked CD45RO, were positively chosen for CCR7, and omitted terminally differentiated effector memory CD45RA+ cells. The sequenced material came from naive CD8+ T cells sorted from blood. The receptors here all came from a woman in her twenties or thirties in good health.

For this clone: Other nucleotide sequences in the sample specify the same CDR3. The chain recombines TRBV5-6 with TRBJ1-2; D remains unclear. V was pared by 0 bases and J by 5 bases, with 5 bases between. Germline values: CDR1 SGHDT, CDR2 YYEEEE. There are 12 residues in the CDR3. CDR3 loop: CASSLVGYGYTF. CDR3 coding DNA: TGTGCCAGCAGCTTGGTTGGGTATGGCTACACCTTC.

V gene TRBV27 combines with J gene TRBJ2-7, with 7 bases that match TRBD1. The germline CDR1 and CDR2 sequences are MNHEY and SMNVEV (reference sequence). The CDR3 has 14 amino acids. With V trimmed by 2 bases and J by 5 bases, 6 bases remained unmatched. The chain's CDR3 is CASSLRQGWNEQYF. The CDR3 DNA reads as TGTGCCAGCAGTTTAAGACAGGGCTGGAACGAGCAGTACTTC.

The chain employs TRBV30 and TRBJ1-1, with TRBD1 as a possible D gene (5 bases). The germline V gene has CDR1 GTSNPN and CDR2 SVGIG (reference sequence). Trimming took 3 bases from V and 6 from J, leaving 14 bases between them. This CDR3 has 13 amino acids. The CDR3, as DNA: TGTGCCTGGAGCATCGGGGGAGGTGCTGAAGCTTTCTTT. Its translation is CAWSIGGGAEAFF.

V usage is TRBV6-1 and J usage is TRBJ2-7; TRBD1 agrees at 7 bases. This CDR3 has 12 amino acids. J lost 2 bases, V lost 8 bases, and 3 bases had no gene match. Per the germline V gene, CDR1 is MNHNS and CDR2 is SASEGT. The CDR3 coding sequence is TGTGCCAGCCTGGGACAGACCTACGAGCAGTACTTC. This translates into CASLGQTYEQYF.

The genes are TRBV27 and TRBJ2-7; the D call may be TRBD1 or TRBD2 (6 bases each). The CDR3 is 13 amino acids. V shed 2 bases and J shed 9 bases, with 14 bases lying between them. CDR1 and CDR2 (germline): MNHEY, SMNVEV (reference sequence). This CDR3 is CASSLAGRGVQYF. The DNA for the CDR3 is TGTGCCAGCAGTTTAGCGGGAAGGGGGGTGCAGTACTTC.

The CDR3 region is CASSLSGAEAFF. As DNA, the CDR3 is TGTGCCAGCAGCTTAAGCGGGGCCGAAGCTTTCTTT. This rearrangement joins TRBV13 to TRBJ1-1, with D perhaps TRBD1 (5 bases). In germline, CDR1 is PRHDT, CDR2 FYEKMQ (reference sequence). There are 12 residues in the CDR3. The V end was cut by 2 bases, the J end by 8 bases, with 9 bases between.

The V call is TRBV29-1, the J call TRBJ2-7, with TRBD1 matching over 9 bases. This CDR3 comprises 15 residues. The germline V gene encodes CDR1 SQVTM and CDR2 ANQGSEA. J lost 4 bases, V lost 4 bases, and 11 bases had no gene match. The CDR3 region has the DNA TGCAGCGTTGCAGGGGGGGGGACAGGGCGTTACGAGCAGTACTTC. This gives the protein CSVAGGGTGRYEQYF.

The genes are TRBV29-1 and TRBJ2-2; D unresolved. V was cut by 2 bases and J by 4 bases, with 8 bases left in between. Germline lookup yields CDR1 SQVTM and CDR2 ANQGSEA. The length of the CDR3 is 13 residues. CDR3 nucleotide sequence: TGCAGCGTTGAAAGCTACGGCACCGGGGAGCTGTTTTTT. It translates to CSVESYGTGELFF.

The chain is built from TRBV10-3 and TRBJ2-5; 7 nucleotides match TRBD2. The V and J ends lost 3 bases and 5 bases, in that order; junction bases with no gene match: 9. Germline assignment: CDR1 ENHRY and CDR2 SYGVKD. This CDR3 region has 15 residues. The DNA for the CDR3 is TGTGCCATCAGTGACTTTGCGGGAGTGGGGGAGACCCAGTACTTC. It codes for CAISDFAGVGETQYF.

This chain links TRBV7-9 with TRBJ2-4; the D call may be TRBD1 or TRBD2 (5 bases each). Per the germline V gene, CDR1 is SEHNR and CDR2 is FQNEAQ (reference sequence). CDR3 length: 15 residues. V shed 3 bases and J shed 0 bases, with 9 bases lying between them. The DNA for the CDR3 is TGTGCCAGCAGCTTGGGACGGATAGCCAAAAACATTCAGTACTTC. This translates into CASSLGRIAKNIQYF.

The rearrangement links TRBV2 to TRBJ1-1; TRBD1 matches 8 bases. The V gene end was trimmed by 6 bases and the J gene end by 2 bases; junction bases not matched to a gene: 5. CDR1 and CDR2 (germline): SNHLY, FYNNEI. The CDR3 runs 14 residues. The DNA of the CDR3 is TGTGCCAGCAGATACAGGGGGGGAAACACTGAAGCTTTCTTT. This translates into CASRYRGGNTEAFF.

This clone appeared a single time. The V call is TRBV15, the J call TRBJ2-7; 9 bases are a match to TRBD1. The J segment lost 4 bases and the V segment lost 1 base, leaving 5 bases of the junction unmatched. The CDR3 is made up of 15 amino acids. Germline V gene sequence: CDR1 LNHNV, CDR2 YYDKDF (reference sequence). CDR3 bases: TGTGCCACCAGCAGAGGCGGGACAGGGTCGTACGAGCAGTACTTC. Protein: CATSRGGTGSYEQYF.

J is TRBJ2-5 and V is TRBV2; D unresolved. Trimming removed 9 bases at V and 3 bases at J, with 11 bases between. The germline V gene has CDR1 SNHLY and CDR2 FYNNEI. This CDR3 is 12 amino acids long. The DNA for the CDR3 is TGTGCCAGAGCCCGGGTCGAAGAGACCCAGTACTTC. It specifies CARARVEETQYF.

The chain uses TRBV7-9 and TRBJ1-1, with D tentatively TRBD1 (5 bases). V lost 7 bases and J 3 bases, leaving 12 bases between the germline ends. CDR3 length equals 13 residues. Germline CDR1 and CDR2: SEHNR and FQNEAQ (reference sequence). In DNA, the CDR3 is TGTGCCAGCATTCACGGGGGGGACACTGAAGCTTTCTTT. Amino acid sequence: CASIHGGDTEAFF.

CDR3 in DNA: TGTGCCAGCAGCTCGCTCCGGGAGTTCGCGTACAATGAGCAGTTCTTC. Translated, it gives CASSSLREFAYNEQFF. V usage is TRBV28 and J usage is TRBJ2-1; perhaps TRBD2 as D (6 bases). This CDR3 has 16 amino acids. V was trimmed by 6 bases and J by 4 bases, leaving 19 bases between them. Germline V lookup: CDR1 MDHEN, CDR2 SYDVKM. Supplemented by reference TRBV28 and TRBJ2-1, the full variable domain reads DVKVTQSSRYLVKRTGEKVFLECVQDMDHENMFWYRQDPGLGLRLIYFSYDVKMKEKGDIPEGYSVSREKKERFSLILESASTNQTSMYLCASSSLREFAYNEQFFGPGTRLTVL.

The rearrangement links TRBV11-2 to TRBJ2-3; 14 positions agree with TRBD2. This CDR3 has 16 amino acids. Losses at the gene ends were 4 bases for V and 5 bases for J; bases not matched to a gene: 5. CDR1 and CDR2 from the germline V gene are SGHAT and FQNNGV. CDR3: CASSSGTSGSRDTQYF. Here the CDR3 DNA reads TGTGCCAGCAGCTCTGGGACTAGCGGGAGCCGAGATACGCAGTATTTT.

This clone has only one observation. The chain employs TRBV6-5 and TRBJ1-4; D unclear. The length of the CDR3 is 15 residues. CDR1 and CDR2 (germline): MNHEY, SVGAGI. Trimming stripped 6 bases from V and 4 bases from J, with 15 bases between. The CDR3 bases are TGTGCCAGCAGCCCCCAGGCTTGGGATAATGAAAAACTGTTTTTT. It translates to CASSPQAWDNEKLFF.

This rearrangement joins TRBV2 to TRBJ1-2; the D gene is possibly TRBD1 (5 bases). Trimming removed 3 bases from V and 5 bases from J, with 7 bases in between. Germline-derived CDR1 and CDR2 are SNHLY and FYNNEI. CDR3 length: 12 amino acids. The chain's CDR3 is CASSEAGYGYTF. Here the CDR3 DNA reads TGTGCCAGCAGTGAGGCAGGGTATGGCTACACCTTC.

The rearrangement uses TRBV19 and TRBJ2-4; 7 bases are a match to TRBD1. Trimming removed 5 bases from V and 7 bases from J; junction bases left unmatched: 11. Germline V lookup: CDR1 LNHDA, CDR2 SQIVND (reference sequence). The CDR3 is 15 amino acids. DNA for the CDR3: TGTGCCAGTAGTTCGGGGACAGTCGGGACGAACATTCAGTACTTC. Residues: CASSSGTVGTNIQYF.

V and J are TRBV18 and TRBJ2-3; D might be TRBD1 (5 bases). Germline V CDR1 and CDR2: KGHSH, LQKENI. Deletions cut 1 base from V and 2 bases from J, with 10 bases between. The CDR3 is 15 amino acids. The CDR3 sequence: CASSPLRQYTDTQYF. The CDR3 DNA follows: TGTGCCAGCTCACCACTTCGACAGTACACAGATACGCAGTATTTT.

J is TRBJ1-1 and V is TRBV5-1; D is ambiguous. The germline V gene has CDR1 SGHRS and CDR2 YFSETQ. CDR3 length equals 15 residues. The V and J ends lost 0 bases and 0 bases respectively, with 9 bases between them. For the CDR3, the DNA is TGCGCCAGCAGCTTGGCCTTCGGGATGAACACTGAAGCTTTCTTT. This gives the protein CASSLAFGMNTEAFF.

The genes are TRBV2 and TRBJ2-7; maybe TRBD2 (6 bases). The CDR3 contains 13 residues. With 7 bases removed from V and 0 bases from J, the gap between germline ends came to 10 bases. Germline V gene data show CDR1 as SNHLY and CDR2 as FYNNEI. The CDR3 DNA is TGTGCCAGCACCGGCGGGGCCTCCTACGAGCAGTACTTC. Protein sequence: CASTGGASYEQYF.

The chain joins TRBV19 to TRBJ1-1; maybe TRBD1 (5 bases). Trimming stripped 3 bases from V and 1 base from J, with 12 bases between. This CDR3 region has 15 residues. The germline V gene encodes CDR1 LNHDA and CDR2 SQIVND (reference sequence). The CDR3 sequence is CASSMGDGGNTEAFF. As DNA, the CDR3 is TGTGCCAGTAGTATGGGGGACGGAGGGAACACTGAAGCTTTCTTT. Complete variable domain (other parts from reference TRBV19 and TRBJ1-1): DGGITQSPKYLFRKEGQNVTLSCEQNLNHDAMYWYRQDPGQGLRLIYYSQIVNDFQKGDIAEGYSVSREKKESFPLTVTSAQKNPTAFYLCASSMGDGGNTEAFFGQGTRLTVV.

The chain joins TRBV9 to TRBJ1-1; 8 positions agree with TRBD1. The germline CDR1 and CDR2 sequences are SGDLS and YYNGEE. CDR3 length: 15 residues. V dropped 0 bases and J dropped 5; count of bases not matched to a gene: 6. The CDR3 nucleotides read TGTGCCAGCAGCGTAGGGACAGGGATGGGAACTGAAGCTTTCTTT. It translates to CASSVGTGMGTEAFF.

The rearrangement links TRBV9 to TRBJ1-2, with D possibly being TRBD1 (6 bases). This CDR3 spans 14 amino acids. The V gene lost 3 bases and the J gene lost 4 bases, with 13 bases spanning the gap. From germline, CDR1 is SGDLS and CDR2 YYNGEE. CDR3 nucleotide sequence: TGTGCCAGCAGCGCCGGAGGACAGATCTATGGCTACACCTTC. It encodes CASSAGGQIYGYTF. Full variable domain (missing parts from reference TRBV9 and TRBJ1-2): DSGVTQTPKHLITATGQRVTLRCSPRSGDLSVYWYQQSLDQGLQFLIQYYNGEERAKGNILERFSAQQFPDLHSELNLSSLELGDSALYFCASSAGGQIYGYTFGSGTRLTVV.

The gene calls are TRBV19 and TRBJ2-2, with TRBD2 matching 11 bases. J was trimmed by 2 bases and V by 10 bases; bases with no gene match: 9. CDR1 is LNHDA and CDR2 is SQIVND in the germline V gene (reference sequence). The CDR3 consists of 16 residues. DNA of the CDR3: TGTGCCACCTCAACCCTAGCGGGAGGAAACACCGGGGAGCTGTTTTTT. Translation gives CATSTLAGGNTGELFF.

V usage is TRBV5-1 and J usage is TRBJ2-7; 7 bases are shared with TRBD2. V was clipped by 0 bases and J by 5 bases; unmatched bases: 11. Looked up from germline, CDR1 is SGHRS and CDR2 is YFSETQ. CDR3 length equals 16 residues. The CDR3 region has the DNA TGCGCCAGCAGCTTGGACGGCGGGAGCCCCCTCCACGAGCAGTACTTC. Amino acid sequence: CASSLDGGSPLHEQYF. Complete variable domain (other parts from reference TRBV5-1 and TRBJ2-7): KAGVTQTPRYLIKTRGQQVTLSCSPISGHRSVSWYQQTPGQGLQFLFEYFSETQRNKGNFPGRFSGRQFSNSRSEMNVSTLELGDSALYLCASSLDGGSPLHEQYFGPGTRLTVT.

The chain links TRBV11-3 to TRBJ2-1; perhaps TRBD2 as D (6 bases). Germline V gene sequence: CDR1 SGHNT, CDR2 YENEEA. V was shortened by 5 bases and J by 2 bases, with 16 bases between the two germline ends. CDR3 size: 16 residues. CDR3 sequence: CASSQTSGLTYNEQFF. The CDR3 coding sequence is TGTGCCAGCAGCCAAACAAGCGGGTTGACCTACAATGAGCAGTTCTTC.

The chain employs TRBV29-1 and TRBJ2-7, with D unclear. Germline CDR1 is SQVTM and CDR2 is ANQGSEA. This CDR3 is built from 13 residues. The V gene lost 0 bases and the J gene lost 2 bases, with 8 bases spanning the gap. The CDR3 loop is CSVEDAEAYEQYF. CDR3 DNA sequence: TGCAGCGTTGAAGACGCCGAGGCCTACGAGCAGTACTTC.

V is TRBV28 and J is TRBJ2-7; 8 bases fit TRBD1. With V trimmed by 5 bases and J by 3 bases, 6 bases remained unmatched. In germline, CDR1 is MDHEN, CDR2 SYDVKM. This CDR3 has 14 residues. The DNA for the CDR3 is TGTGCCAGCAGTAATCGCAGGGGGCGCTACGAGCAGTACTTC. Its translation is CASSNRRGRYEQYF.

This chain uses TRBV28 with TRBJ1-1; TRBD1 agrees at 7 bases. The CDR3 has 16 residues. V was clipped by 7 bases and J by 7 bases; unmatched bases: 18. Germline CDR1 is MDHEN and CDR2 is SYDVKM. CDR3 in amino acids: CASKTEREEGASEAFF. As DNA, the CDR3 is TGTGCCAGCAAGACCGAACGTGAGGAGGGGGCGAGTGAAGCTTTCTTT.